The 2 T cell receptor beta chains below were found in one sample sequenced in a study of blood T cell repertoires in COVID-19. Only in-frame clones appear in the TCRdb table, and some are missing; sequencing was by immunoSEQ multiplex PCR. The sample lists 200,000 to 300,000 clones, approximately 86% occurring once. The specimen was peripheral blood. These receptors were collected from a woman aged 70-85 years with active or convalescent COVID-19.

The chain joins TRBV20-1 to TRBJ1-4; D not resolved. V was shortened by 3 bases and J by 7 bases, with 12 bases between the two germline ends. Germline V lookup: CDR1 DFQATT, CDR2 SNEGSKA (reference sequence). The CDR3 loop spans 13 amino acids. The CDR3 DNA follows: TGCAGTGCTAGTATTCAATCGCGTGAAAAACTGTTTTTT. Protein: CSASIQSREKLFF.

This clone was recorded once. The CDR3 reads CASSPGGGLNQPQHF. Here the CDR3 DNA reads TGTGCCAGCAGCCCGGGGGGAGGCCTAAATCAGCCCCAGCATTTT. The V gene is TRBV7-9, the J gene TRBJ1-5, with D possibly being TRBD1 (5 bases). There are 15 residues in the CDR3. The ends were cut back, 5 bases at V and 4 bases at J, with 15 bases in the middle. Germline V CDR1 and CDR2: SEHNR, FQNEAQ (reference sequence). The full variable domain, rest sourced from reference TRBV7-9 and TRBJ1-5, is DTGVSQNPRHKITKRGQNVTFRCDPISEHNRLYWYRQTLGQGPEFLTYFQNEAQLEKSRLLSDRFSAERPKGSFSTLEIQRTEQGDSAMYLCASSPGGGLNQPQHFGDGTRLSIL.